This entry lists 25 T cell receptor beta chains sequenced from one sample in a study of metastatic and nonmetastatic thyroid tumors. TCRdb re-called clones from the PCR reads using MiXCR. The data contain 30,000 to 35,000 clones, less than 40% of them singletons. Patients underwent thyroid surgery, and none had received any treatment before it. Sequencing was carried out using tumor tissue. The receptors here all came from a female donor with papillary thyroid cancer or a benign thyroid nodule (not recorded which). Some clones in this sample may be carry-over from other donors' samples.

This clone was detected ten times or more. The V gene is TRBV7-2, the J gene TRBJ1-4; D not certain. Germline V gene lookup returns CDR1 SGHTA and CDR2 FQGNSA. This CDR3 has 14 residues. V lost 0 bases to trimming and J lost 7 bases, with 9 bases between them. The CDR3 DNA reads TGTGCCAGCAGCTTAGCAATGATCGGTGAAAAACTGTTTTTT. It yields the protein CASSLAMIGEKLFF.

The chain recombines TRBV10-3 with TRBJ2-7; 7 nucleotides line up with TRBD1. After removal of 2 bases from V and 0 bases from J, the junction contained 10 bases not matched to a gene. Germline V lookup: CDR1 ENHRY, CDR2 SYGVKD. This CDR3 has 17 residues. CDR3 protein: CAISETMDRWSSYEQYF. CDR3 DNA sequence: TGTGCCATCAGTGAGACCATGGACAGGTGGAGCTCCTACGAGCAGTACTTC.

The chain uses TRBV12-5 and TRBJ2-1, with TRBD2 as a possible D gene (6 bases). The V and J ends lost 5 bases and 7 bases respectively, with 12 bases between them. Germline CDR1 and CDR2: LGHNT and FRNRAP. The CDR3 has 13 amino acids. The CDR3 nucleotides read TGTGCTAGTGGTCCGCGCGGGGTTAATGAGCAGTTCTTC. Its translation is CASGPRGVNEQFF.

The chain joins TRBV5-1 to TRBJ1-2; 11 bases line up with TRBD1. V lost 2 bases to trimming and J lost 8 bases; unmatched junction nucleotides: 5. The CDR3 sequence is 14 residues long. Germline V gene lookup returns CDR1 SGHRS and CDR2 YFSETQ. The CDR3 bases are TGCGCCAGCAGCTTATGGACAGGGGGCGGAGGCTACACCTTC. It yields the protein CASSLWTGGGGYTF.

There are a few counts of this clone. The chain links TRBV6-5 to TRBJ1-6; possibly TRBD1 for D (5 bases). The CDR3 spans 16 residues. Germline CDR1 is MNHEY and CDR2 is SVGAGI. V was clipped by 6 bases and J by 0 bases, with 12 bases between them. The CDR3 DNA sequence: TGTGCCAGCAGATATCGACAGAGCTCCTATAATTCACCCCTCCACTTT. This translates into CASRYRQSSYNSPLHF.

The chain recombines TRBV27 with TRBJ2-1; maybe TRBD2 (5 bases). Germline V CDR1 and CDR2: MNHEY, SMNVEV (reference sequence). Trimming pared 3 bases from V and 3 bases from J, leaving 6 bases between. The CDR3 has 13 amino acids. CDR3 residues: CASSLTNYNEQFF. The CDR3 DNA is TGTGCCAGCAGTTTGACTAACTACAATGAGCAGTTCTTC.

This clone was recorded a few times. V and J are TRBV6-1 and TRBJ2-7; weak D call: TRBD1 (6 bases). The CDR3 is 11 residues long. Germline lookup yields CDR1 MNHNS and CDR2 SASEGT. The V and J ends lost 10 bases and 4 bases respectively, with 11 bases between them. CDR3 region: CATGDIYEQYF. The CDR3 bases are TGTGCCACCGGGGACATATACGAGCAGTACTTC.

The chain links TRBV30 to TRBJ1-6; perhaps TRBD1 as D (5 bases). The CDR3 has 17 amino acids. V gave up 2 bases and J gave up 0 bases, with 14 bases separating them. CDR1 and CDR2 (germline): GTSNPN, SVGIG (reference sequence). The CDR3 reads CAWSYDRPSSYNSPLHF. The DNA of the CDR3 is TGTGCCTGGAGTTACGACAGACCGAGCTCCTATAATTCACCCCTCCACTTT.

The gene calls are TRBV28 and TRBJ2-2; TRBD1 is a possible D gene (6 bases). This CDR3 is built from 14 residues. V shed 6 bases and J shed 1 base, with 9 bases lying between them. Germline V CDR1 and CDR2: MDHEN, SYDVKM. The CDR3 nucleotides read TGTGCCAGCAGACAGGGTGGGAACACCGGGGAGCTGTTTTTT. Its translation: CASRQGGNTGELFF.

The rearrangement links TRBV7-2 to TRBJ1-3; 10 nucleotides match TRBD1. V dropped 3 bases and J dropped 4; count of bases not matched to a gene: 3. Germline V gene data show CDR1 as SGHTA and CDR2 as FQGNSA. CDR3 length equals 15 residues. The CDR3 nucleotides are TGTGCCAGCAGCTTTAGGACAGGGGGAGGAAACACCATATATTTT. This sequence encodes CASSFRTGGGNTIYF. Together with reference TRBV7-2 and TRBJ1-3, the CDR3 gives the full variable domain: GAGVSQSPSNKVTEKGKDVELRCDPISGHTALYWYRQSLGQGLEFLIYFQGNSAPDKSGLPSDRFSAERTGGSVSTLTIQRTQQEDSAVYLCASSFRTGGGNTIYFGEGSWLTVV.

This clone was seen more than once but under ten times. This rearrangement joins TRBV6-2 or TRBV6-3 to TRBJ2-1; D is possibly TRBD2 (6 bases). The CDR3 runs 16 residues. Trimming left V 0 bases short and J 5 bases short, with 14 bases between. Germline V gene data show CDR1 as MNHEY and CDR2 as SVGEGT. CDR3 protein: CASSYSLSGVNNEQFF. The CDR3 coding sequence is TGTGCCAGCAGTTACTCTCTATCGGGGGTTAACAATGAGCAGTTCTTC.

The rearrangement uses TRBV6-1 and TRBJ2-7; D gene unclear. Germline V gene sequence: CDR1 MNHNS, CDR2 SASEGT. V was pared by 7 bases and J by 6 bases, with 16 bases between. This CDR3 spans 13 amino acids. The CDR3 loop is CASIKDRSGEQYF. CDR3 nucleotide sequence: TGTGCCAGCATCAAAGACCGGAGTGGCGAGCAGTACTTC.

In this sample, this clone turned up many times. The V gene is TRBV6-2 or TRBV6-3, the J gene TRBJ2-4; D is possibly TRBD1 or TRBD2 (5 bases each). CDR1 and CDR2 from the germline V gene are MNHEY and SVGEGT. V lost 5 bases and J 4 bases, leaving 12 bases between the germline ends. This CDR3 has 14 amino acids. CDR3 sequence reads: CASSLPGRKNIQYF. The CDR3 nucleotides are TGTGCCAGCAGTCTCCCGGGACGTAAAAACATTCAGTACTTC.

This clone is large. V usage is TRBV12-3 or TRBV12-4 and J usage is TRBJ1-1; no clear D. The germline V and J ends were trimmed by 2 bases and 6 bases, with 10 bases remaining between them. The CDR3 totals 13 residues. The CDR3 loop is CASSLSSLAEAFF. CDR3 DNA sequence: TGTGCCAGCAGTTTAAGTAGCCTGGCTGAAGCTTTCTTT.

DNA of the CDR3: TGTGCCAGCAGCGTAGGGGGACGGCCGAATACAGATACGCAGTATTTT. Protein sequence: CASSVGGRPNTDTQYF. V and J are TRBV9 and TRBJ2-3, with D perhaps TRBD1 or TRBD2 (5 bases each). CDR1 and CDR2 from the germline V gene are SGDLS and YYNGEE. The CDR3 is 16 amino acids. Trimming removed 0 bases from V and 3 bases from J, with 14 bases in between.

This clone has just a few counts. The chain employs TRBV28 and TRBJ2-7; D ambiguous. Trimming left V 2 bases short and J 5 bases short, with 16 bases between. In germline, CDR1 is MDHEN, CDR2 SYDVKM. The CDR3 is 15 residues long. CDR3 in amino acids: CASSLPGPLLHEQYF. The CDR3 DNA follows: TGTGCCAGCAGTTTACCCGGTCCCCTCCTCCACGAGCAGTACTTC.

The V call is TRBV4-1, the J call TRBJ1-3; 11 bases match TRBD1. This CDR3 comprises 18 residues. Germline-derived CDR1 and CDR2 are MGHRA and YSYEKL. Trimming took 4 bases from V and 4 from J; bases not matched to a gene: 12. This chain's CDR3 is CASSLGQGAVSSGNTIYF. In nucleotides, the CDR3 is TGCGCCAGCAGCCTCGGACAGGGGGCCGTTTCGAGCGGAAACACCATATATTTT.

The count of this clone is one. The rearrangement uses TRBV7-6 and TRBJ2-7; 8 bases line up with TRBD1. The CDR3 totals 14 residues. Germline-derived CDR1 and CDR2 are SGHVS and FNYEAQ. V shed 5 bases, J shed 2 bases, and the junction held 5 bases outside the gene matches. The CDR3 here is CASSIGQGPYEQYF. The CDR3 nucleotides are TGTGCCAGCAGCATAGGACAGGGCCCCTACGAGCAGTACTTC.

This clone was counted only a few times. The chain is built from TRBV20-1 and TRBJ2-1, with 7 positions matching TRBD1. The CDR3 covers 15 residues. Germline-derived CDR1 and CDR2 are DFQATT and SNEGSKA (reference sequence). J lost 7 bases, V lost 1 base, and 10 bases had no gene match. The CDR3 DNA is TGCAGTGCTAGAGGATGGGCAGGGGGTCTTAATGAGCAGTTCTTC. It encodes CSARGWAGGLNEQFF.

This clone was seen only a few times. The V call is TRBV19, the J call TRBJ2-1; D perhaps matches TRBD2 (6 bases). The CDR3 runs to 14 residues. CDR1 is LNHDA and CDR2 is SQIVND in the germline V gene (reference sequence). V was trimmed by 3 bases and J by 1 base, leaving 7 bases between them. The CDR3 sequence is CASSISGSYNEQFF. The CDR3 bases are TGTGCCAGTAGTATTAGCGGATCCTACAATGAGCAGTTCTTC. The whole variable domain, remainder taken from reference TRBV19 and TRBJ2-1, is DGGITQSPKYLFRKEGQNVTLSCEQNLNHDAMYWYRQDPGQGLRLIYYSQIVNDFQKGDIAEGYSVSREKKESFPLTVTSAQKNPTAFYLCASSISGSYNEQFFGPGTRLTVL.

This clone was counted a single time. The gene calls are TRBV5-4 and TRBJ1-1; D unresolved. V lost 0 bases and J lost 7, with 22 bases in between. There are 17 residues in the CDR3. Germline values: CDR1 SGHNT, CDR2 YYREEE (reference sequence). This chain's CDR3 is CASSLVSAPLLEGEAFF. CDR3 sequence (DNA): TGTGCCAGCAGCTTGGTCTCCGCCCCGCTTCTTGAGGGTGAAGCTTTCTTT.

In this sample, this clone turned up a few times. The chain has TRBV12-3 or TRBV12-4 and TRBJ2-7, with TRBD1 matching over 9 bases. With V trimmed by 6 bases and J by 4 bases, 13 bases remained unmatched. The CDR3 covers 16 residues. DNA of the CDR3: TGTGCCAGCAGCCGGGCTGGGACAGGGTGTACTTACGAGCAGTACTTC. Its protein product is CASSRAGTGCTYEQYF.

The chain employs TRBV19 and TRBJ1-5; tentatively, D is TRBD1 (5 bases). The CDR3 length is 13 residues. CDR1 and CDR2 (germline): LNHDA, SQIVND (reference sequence). With 1 base removed from V and 9 bases from J, the gap between germline ends came to 10 bases. This CDR3 is CASSIARGGPQHF. The DNA for the CDR3 is TGTGCCAGTAGTATAGCGCGGGGGGGGCCCCAGCATTTT.

This clone occurred a few times. V and J are TRBV19 and TRBJ1-5; 9 bases match TRBD1. Per the germline V gene, CDR1 is LNHDA and CDR2 is SQIVND (reference sequence). V was pared by 3 bases and J by 7 bases, with 4 bases of the junction left unmatched. The CDR3 is 14 amino acids. The CDR3 DNA reads as TGTGCCAGTAGTATGGGACAGGGTGGCCAGCCCCAGCATTTT. As protein: CASSMGQGGQPQHF. Based on the CDR3 plus reference TRBV19 and TRBJ1-5, the full variable domain is DGGITQSPKYLFRKEGQNVTLSCEQNLNHDAMYWYRQDPGQGLRLIYYSQIVNDFQKGDIAEGYSVSREKKESFPLTVTSAQKNPTAFYLCASSMGQGGQPQHFGDGTRLSIL.

This clone appeared a single time. V and J are TRBV7-8 and TRBJ2-2, with TRBD1 as a possible D gene (5 bases). This CDR3 has 18 residues. Trimming pared 1 base from V and 2 bases from J, leaving 17 bases between. CDR1 is SGHVS, CDR2 FQNEAQ, per germline. This CDR3 reads CASSLEGRVVGNTGELFF. CDR3 nucleotides: TGTGCCAGCAGCTTAGAGGGCAGGGTGGTGGGCAACACCGGGGAGCTGTTTTTT.